Below are 24 T cell receptor beta chains sequenced from a single sample in a study of blood T cell repertoires in COVID-19. The repertoire was sequenced with immunoSEQ multiplex PCR; TCRdb's copy has only in-frame clones and lacks some. The data show 200,000 to 300,000 clones, more than 75% seen once. The sample comprised peripheral blood. The source is a woman aged 60-70 years with active or convalescent COVID-19.

V usage is TRBV6-1 and J usage is TRBJ1-6; maybe TRBD1 (5 bases). V was cut by 3 bases and J by 4 bases, with 7 bases left in between. The CDR3 sequence is 14 residues long. The germline gives CDR1 MNHNS, CDR2 SASEGT. CDR3 sequence: CASSEGQYNSPLHF. In nucleotides, the CDR3 is TGTGCCAGCAGTGAGGGGCAGTATAATTCACCCCTCCACTTT.

V gene TRBV2 combines with J gene TRBJ2-7, with a tentative D call TRBD1 (5 bases). Germline V lookup: CDR1 SNHLY, CDR2 FYNNEI. Trimming took off 11 bases at V and 2 bases at J, with 13 bases between the two ends. This CDR3 has 12 residues. The CDR3 spells CAGARRAYEQYF. In DNA form, the CDR3 reads TGTGCCGGGGCGAGAAGGGCCTACGAGCAGTACTTC.

The rearrangement uses TRBV21-1 and TRBJ1-3; the D segment call TRBD1 is taken from the table without a DNA check. TRBV21-1 represents a pseudogene. The CDR3 extends over 17 amino acids. The chain's CDR3 is CASRDSRTKSSGNTIYF. CDR3 bases: TGTGCCAGCAGGGACAGCCGTACCAAAAGCTCTGGAAACACCATATATTTT.

V usage is TRBV10-3 and J usage is TRBJ2-7; D remains ambiguous. CDR1 is ENHRY and CDR2 is SYGVKD in the germline V gene. There are 14 residues in the CDR3. The V end was cut by 6 bases, the J end by 4 bases, with 16 bases between. The CDR3 DNA is TGTGCCATCAGGTCCCGTGGGCAGGATTACGAGCAGTACTTC. The encoded protein is CAIRSRGQDYEQYF.

The chain combines TRBV2 with TRBJ2-6; possible D gene TRBD2, 5 bases. Trimming stripped 6 bases from V and 8 bases from J, with 14 bases between. Germline CDR1 and CDR2: SNHLY and FYNNEI. The CDR3 is 14 amino acids. The CDR3 loop is CASSQRARTNVLTF. In DNA, the CDR3 is TGTGCCAGCAGCCAGAGGGCCAGGACCAACGTCCTGACTTTC.

The genes are TRBV12-3 or TRBV12-4 and TRBJ2-7; D may be TRBD1 (5 bases). V lost 5 bases and J 3 bases, leaving 8 bases between the germline ends. The CDR3 is 12 amino acids. CDR3 sequence: CASSLTVYEQYF. In nucleotides, the CDR3 is TGTGCCAGCAGTCTGACAGTCTACGAGCAGTACTTC.

In its sample, this clone was seen once. V usage is TRBV24-1 and J usage is TRBJ1-4; 8 positions agree with TRBD1. The CDR3 has 20 amino acids. Trimming took 1 base from V and 1 from J; bases not matched to a gene: 13. Germline values: CDR1 KGHDR, CDR2 SFDVKD. The CDR3 loop is CATSDLETDREVETNEKLFF. CDR3 sequence (DNA): TGTGCCACCAGTGATTTAGAAACGGACAGGGAGGTGGAAACTAATGAAAAACTGTTTTTT.

V gene TRBV11-2 combines with J gene TRBJ2-7; the match to TRBD1 covers 9 bases. Germline CDR1 and CDR2: SGHAT and FQNNGV. The CDR3 has 14 residues. The ends lost 6 bases at V and 7 bases at J; junction bases unmatched: 10. The CDR3 coding sequence is TGTGCCAGCAGACAAACAGGGGGCGCTGGGGAGCAGTACTTC. The encoded protein is CASRQTGGAGEQYF.

The chain links TRBV27 to TRBJ2-7; 9 bases fit TRBD2. Unmatched junction bases numbered 3, after V lost 4 bases and J lost 2 bases. CDR3 length equals 14 residues. Germline V CDR1 and CDR2: MNHEY, SMNVEV (reference sequence). CDR3 region: CASSWAGGPYEQYF. In DNA form, the CDR3 reads TGTGCCAGCAGTTGGGCGGGGGGGCCCTACGAGCAGTACTTC.

The chain combines TRBV7-8 with TRBJ1-6; D is possibly TRBD1 (6 bases). The germline V gene encodes CDR1 SGHVS and CDR2 FQNEAQ. Trimming removed 5 bases from V and 0 bases from J, with 11 bases in between. The CDR3 is 16 amino acids. CDR3 nucleotides: TGTGCCAGCAGCGAGGACAGCTTCTCCTATAATTCACCCCTCCACTTT. This codes for CASSEDSFSYNSPLHF.

This clone has just a few counts. The chain uses TRBV6-5 and TRBJ2-3, with D possibly being TRBD1 (7 bases). This CDR3 contains 15 residues. Germline V gene data show CDR1 as MNHEY and CDR2 as SVGAGI. V dropped 5 bases and J dropped 8 bases, with 20 bases sitting between them. CDR3 sequence: CASSNDRAGLGTQYF. CDR3 sequence (DNA): TGTGCCAGCAGTAACGACAGGGCGGGGCTGGGTACGCAGTATTTT.

The chain has TRBV12-3 or TRBV12-4 and TRBJ1-2; maybe TRBD1 (6 bases). The CDR3 runs 12 residues. Trimming took off 3 bases at V and 7 bases at J, with 9 bases between the two ends. CDR3 sequence (DNA): TGTGCCAGCAGTTTGGGGGGGCCTGGCTACACCTTC. Protein sequence: CASSLGGPGYTF.

This clone has ten or more counts. The chain employs TRBV4-3 and TRBJ2-3, with 7 bases aligning to TRBD1. V shed 3 bases, J shed 4 bases, and the junction held 7 bases outside the gene matches. Germline CDR1 reads LGHNA; CDR2 reads YSLEER. The CDR3 covers 15 residues. The CDR3 here is CASSHPGQAADTQYF. In DNA, the CDR3 is TGCGCCAGCAGCCACCCTGGACAGGCGGCAGATACGCAGTATTTT.

The V gene is TRBV7-2, the J gene TRBJ1-6; maybe TRBD1 (6 bases). Trimming pared 1 base from V and 6 bases from J, leaving 19 bases between. This CDR3 has 18 amino acids. Germline V gene lookup returns CDR1 SGHTA and CDR2 FQGNSA. CDR3 DNA: TGTGCCAGCAGCTTAGGGCCGGGGGGGGCGCATTTTAATTCACCCCTCCACTTT. This gives the protein CASSLGPGGAHFNSPLHF.

The rearrangement uses TRBV6-2 or TRBV6-3 and TRBJ2-3, with unresolved D. CDR1 and CDR2 (germline): MNHEY, SVGEGT. Deletions cut 2 bases from V and 2 bases from J, with 8 bases between. The CDR3 is 14 residues long. Here the CDR3 DNA reads TGTGCCAGCAGTTACGATCTACCCACAGATACGCAGTATTTT. It is translated as CASSYDLPTDTQYF.

This clone was recorded once. J is TRBJ1-2 and V is TRBV7-9; D possibly corresponds to TRBD1 (5 bases). V was cut by 3 bases and J by 2 bases, with 13 bases left in between. Germline CDR1 and CDR2: SEHNR and FQNEAQ (reference sequence). This CDR3 comprises 15 residues. CDR3 in DNA: TGTGCCAGCAGCTTCGAGGAAGCAGGGAACTATGGCTACACCTTC. The encoded protein is CASSFEEAGNYGYTF.

This sequence joins TRBV29-1 and TRBJ1-1; D unresolved. CDR3 size: 13 residues. Per germline, CDR1 SQVTM and CDR2 ANQGSEA. V lost 7 bases to trimming and J lost 1 base, with 13 bases between them. This CDR3 is CSALRAGNTEAFF. The CDR3 DNA sequence: TGCAGCGCCCTGAGGGCGGGGAACACTGAAGCTTTCTTT.

The genes are TRBV14 and TRBJ2-5, with 8 bases that match TRBD2. The CDR3 sequence is 15 residues long. The J segment lost 2 bases and the V segment lost 2 bases, leaving 4 bases of the junction unmatched. Germline V gene sequence: CDR1 SGHDN, CDR2 FVKESK. This CDR3 reads CASSQQRGKQETQYF. CDR3 sequence (DNA): TGTGCCAGCAGCCAACAGCGGGGGAAACAAGAGACCCAGTACTTC.

The rearrangement uses TRBV30 and TRBJ1-6; D is unclear. The V gene lost 2 bases and the J gene lost 0 bases, with 8 bases spanning the gap. CDR1 is GTSNPN and CDR2 is SVGIG in the germline V gene (reference sequence). The CDR3 length is 15 residues. Here the CDR3 DNA reads TGTGCCTGGAGTAGACCGGGCTCCTATAATTCACCCCTCCACTTT. Amino acid sequence: CAWSRPGSYNSPLHF.

The chain uses TRBV3-1 (or the pseudogene TRBV3-2) and TRBJ1-6; 11 nucleotides match TRBD1. J gave up 6 bases and V 7 bases, and 11 bases lay outside the gene matches. Per the germline V gene, CDR1 is LGHDT and CDR2 is YNNKEL (reference sequence). There are 17 residues in the CDR3. The CDR3 protein is CASTPDRGQSSNSPLHF. CDR3 bases: TGTGCCAGCACCCCGGACAGGGGGCAATCTAGTAATTCACCCCTCCACTTT.

This clone was observed at least ten times. This chain joins TRBV20-1 and TRBJ2-5, with 8 bases aligning to TRBD2. CDR1 is DFQATT, CDR2 SNEGSKA, per germline (reference sequence). With V trimmed by 3 bases and J by 12 bases, 6 bases remained unmatched. This CDR3 contains 11 residues. Here the CDR3 reads CSARDGGAEYF. CDR3 sequence (DNA): TGCAGTGCTAGGGACGGGGGGGCGGAGTACTTC.

The chain joins TRBV30 to TRBJ1-1, with D possibly being TRBD1 (6 bases). Germline V gene data show CDR1 as GTSNPN and CDR2 as SVGIG (reference sequence). This CDR3 comprises 16 residues. Deletions cut 4 bases from V and 1 base from J, with 19 bases between. CDR3 loop: CAWTGGGGRKNTEAFF. The CDR3 DNA reads TGTGCCTGGACCGGGGGAGGGGGGCGGAAGAACACTGAAGCTTTCTTT.

The count of this clone is one. The rearrangement joins TRBV25-1 to TRBJ1-6; tentative D call: TRBD1 (5 bases). The CDR3 totals 16 residues. Germline assignment: CDR1 MGHDK and CDR2 SYGVNS. Between the trimmed V and J ends, which lost 5 bases and 3 bases, there was a span of 14 bases. Here the CDR3 DNA reads TGTGCCAGCAGTCCCATGCAGGGCCTCTATAATTCACCCCTCCACTTT. Translation: CASSPMQGLYNSPLHF. The entire variable domain, with the rest obtained from reference TRBV25-1 and TRBJ1-6, is as follows: EADIYQTPRYLVIGTGKKITLECSQTMGHDKMYWYQQDPGMELHLIHYSYGVNSTEKGDLSSESTVSRIRTEHFPLTLESARPSHTSQYLCASSPMQGLYNSPLHFGNGTRLTVT.

The rearrangement links TRBV5-5 to TRBJ1-1, with TRBD1 as a possible D gene (6 bases). The length of the CDR3 is 14 residues. Trimming shortened V by 1 base and J by 8 bases, and 15 bases separated the two germline ends. Germline V lookup: CDR1 SGHKS, CDR2 YYEKEE (reference sequence). The CDR3 bases are TGTGCCAGCAGCTTGAGGGGGATAATGGGAGAAGCTTTCTTT. Protein: CASSLRGIMGEAFF.